Shown below are 21 T cell receptor beta chains from a single sample sequenced in a study of T cell responses to AZD1222 COVID-19 vaccine. TCRdb's copy holds only in-frame clones and misses some; the assay was immunoSEQ multiplex PCR. The data show 120,000 to 150,000 clones, more than 70% seen once. This specimen consisted of peripheral blood, obtained on day 0 of AZD1222 vaccination. The receptors stem from an adult in good health.

V and J are TRBV7-9 and TRBJ2-1; a possible D gene is TRBD1 (6 bases). CDR1 is SEHNR and CDR2 is FQNEAQ in the germline V gene (reference sequence). V shed 7 bases and J shed 4 bases, with 8 bases lying between them. The CDR3 consists of 12 residues. The CDR3 reads CASKDRYNEQFF. The CDR3 DNA reads as TGTGCCAGCAAAGACAGGTACAATGAGCAGTTCTTC.

V is TRBV9 and J is TRBJ2-5; 10 bases are shared with TRBD2. V dropped 0 bases and J dropped 2; count of bases not matched to a gene: 4. Germline CDR1 reads SGDLS; CDR2 reads YYNGEE. This CDR3 has 16 amino acids. The CDR3 is CASSVAAGGRQETQYF. The CDR3 DNA reads TGTGCCAGCAGCGTAGCAGCGGGAGGGAGGCAAGAGACCCAGTACTTC.

The CDR3 nucleotides read TGCAGCGTTCCTCCTAAGGGCAACTATGGTGAGCAGTTCTTC. This translates into CSVPPKGNYGEQFF. V and J are TRBV29-1 and TRBJ2-1, with D uncertain. The CDR3 runs to 14 residues. Germline V lookup: CDR1 SQVTM, CDR2 ANQGSEA. Trimming took off 5 bases at V and 9 bases at J, with 20 bases between the two ends.

The chain uses TRBV7-2 and TRBJ1-3; no firm D call. This CDR3 is 13 amino acids long. CDR1 SGHTA and CDR2 FQGNSA come from the germline V gene. The germline V and J ends were trimmed by 3 bases and 4 bases, with 7 bases remaining between them. The CDR3 loop is CASSFGSGNTIYF. Here the CDR3 DNA reads TGTGCCAGCAGCTTCGGTAGCGGAAACACCATATATTTT.

This chain joins TRBV29-1 and TRBJ1-1; a weak D match, TRBD1 (5 bases). The CDR3 loop spans 12 amino acids. Germline values: CDR1 SQVTM, CDR2 ANQGSEA. V was trimmed by 4 bases and J by 7 bases, leaving 13 bases between them. The CDR3 reads CSVAIGANEAFF. The CDR3 DNA sequence: TGCAGCGTTGCTATAGGGGCTAATGAAGCTTTCTTT.

The chain couples TRBV15 to TRBJ1-1; tentatively, D is TRBD1 (5 bases). Trimming took 0 bases from V and 3 from J, leaving 11 bases between them. The CDR3 spans 15 residues. Germline V gene data show CDR1 as LNHNV and CDR2 as YYDKDF (reference sequence). The CDR3 region is CATSREGGGHTEAFF. The CDR3 nucleotides read TGTGCCACCAGCAGAGAGGGGGGAGGGCACACTGAAGCTTTCTTT.

The chain's CDR3 is CASGIGGNEQFF. CDR3 nucleotides: TGTGCCAGCGGTATCGGAGGCAATGAGCAGTTCTTC. The chain is built from TRBV7-3 and TRBJ2-1, with D possibly TRBD2 on 5 matching bases. V shed 8 bases and J shed 6 bases, with 11 bases lying between them. Looked up from germline, CDR1 is SGHTA and CDR2 is FQGTGA. The CDR3 has 12 amino acids. Filled out from reference TRBV7-3 and TRBJ2-1, the complete variable domain reads GAGVSQTPSNKVTEKGKYVELRCDPISGHTALYWYRQSLGQGPEFLIYFQGTGAADDSGLPNDRFFAVRPEGSVSTLKIQRTERGDSAVYLCASGIGGNEQFFGPGTRLTVL.

V is TRBV30 and J is TRBJ1-6; 9 bases align to TRBD1. The junction had 4 bases not matched to a gene; V was cut back by 0 bases and J by 10 bases. Germline CDR1 GTSNPN, CDR2 SVGIG (reference sequence). This CDR3 is built from 14 residues. The CDR3 loop is CAWSVGQGNSPLHF. The CDR3 nucleotides read TGTGCCTGGAGTGTGGGACAGGGAAACTCACCCCTCCACTTT.

This chain uses TRBV3-1 (or the pseudogene TRBV3-2) with TRBJ1-1; D remains ambiguous. CDR3 size: 12 residues. Trimming took off 4 bases at V and 6 bases at J, with 9 bases between the two ends. CDR1 LGHDT and CDR2 YNNKEL come from the germline V gene (reference sequence). The CDR3 DNA sequence: TGTGCCAGCAGCCGGGATGACGCTGAAGCTTTCTTT. Its translation: CASSRDDAEAFF.

This chain joins TRBV5-4 and TRBJ2-5; either TRBD1 or TRBD2 may fit D (6 bases each). Germline V gives CDR1 SGHNT, CDR2 YYREEE (reference sequence). V gave up 2 bases and J gave up 5 bases, with 10 bases separating them. There are 13 residues in the CDR3. The DNA for the CDR3 is TGTGCCAGCAGCTTAGGGGGGTCGGAGACCCAGTACTTC. It is translated as CASSLGGSETQYF.

This clone was counted once. The V gene is TRBV18, the J gene TRBJ2-4; the match to TRBD2 covers 10 bases. The germline V gene encodes CDR1 KGHSH and CDR2 LQKENI. The V gene end was trimmed by 5 bases and the J gene end by 1 base; junction bases not matched to a gene: 11. CDR3 length equals 18 residues. CDR3 nucleotide sequence: TGTGCCAGCTCATCCGTCCCTAGCGGGGGAGGTGCCAAAAACATTCAGTACTTC. It encodes CASSSVPSGGGAKNIQYF.

This sequence joins TRBV6-5 and TRBJ2-5; D may correspond to TRBD1 or TRBD2 (5 bases each). Germline CDR1 MNHEY, CDR2 SVGAGI. V lost 8 bases to trimming and J lost 1 base, with 11 bases between them. The CDR3 consists of 13 residues. CDR3 DNA: TGTGCCAGCGGGACGAAACGCCAAGAGACCCAGTACTTC. Amino acid sequence: CASGTKRQETQYF.

This chain links TRBV5-1 with TRBJ2-1; TRBD2 agrees at 8 bases. Germline assignment: CDR1 SGHRS and CDR2 YFSETQ. With 1 base clipped from V and 5 bases from J, the junction kept 5 bases outside the gene matches. There are 15 residues in the CDR3. The CDR3 DNA reads as TGCGCCAGCAGCTTGCCGGGACTAGGAAACAATGAGCAGTTCTTC. As protein: CASSLPGLGNNEQFF.

CDR3 loop: CASSDPATTGSDTEAFF. DNA of the CDR3: TGTGCCAGCAGTGACCCGGCCACGACAGGGAGCGACACTGAAGCTTTCTTT. The gene calls are TRBV2 and TRBJ1-1; TRBD1 matches 7 bases. The CDR3 length is 17 residues. With V trimmed by 3 bases and J by 3 bases, 13 bases remained unmatched. CDR1 and CDR2 (germline): SNHLY, FYNNEI.

The chain recombines TRBV2 with TRBJ1-4; possible D gene TRBD1, 6 bases. The V gene lost 8 bases and the J gene lost 6 bases, with 16 bases spanning the gap. The CDR3 covers 14 residues. The germline V gene encodes CDR1 SNHLY and CDR2 FYNNEI. The CDR3, as DNA: TGTGCCAGCGGGAGGGGGGGCGCTGATGAAAAACTGTTTTTT. It specifies CASGRGGADEKLFF.

The V and J genes are TRBV27 and TRBJ1-2; 7 bases align to TRBD1. V shed 6 bases, J shed 5 bases, and the junction held 3 bases outside the gene matches. The CDR3 spans 12 residues. CDR1 is MNHEY and CDR2 is SMNVEV in the germline V gene (reference sequence). CDR3 sequence reads: CASSRDSYGYTF. The CDR3 DNA follows: TGTGCCAGCAGCCGGGACAGTTATGGCTACACCTTC.

This chain joins TRBV6-5 and TRBJ1-2; 8 bases line up with TRBD1. After removal of 6 bases from V and 8 bases from J, the junction contained 11 bases not matched to a gene. This CDR3 comprises 14 residues. Per germline, CDR1 MNHEY and CDR2 SVGAGI. The CDR3 is CASRARGPPGGYTF. The DNA for the CDR3 is TGTGCCAGCAGGGCCAGGGGGCCACCGGGCGGCTACACCTTC.

The rearrangement uses TRBV15 and TRBJ1-5; 7 nucleotides match TRBD1. V gave up 5 bases and J gave up 3 bases; unmatched junction bases: 4. Germline V gives CDR1 LNHNV, CDR2 YYDKDF (reference sequence). This CDR3 has 14 residues. CDR3 loop: CATSPGQYNQPQHF. The DNA for the CDR3 is TGTGCCACCAGCCCGGGACAGTACAATCAGCCCCAGCATTTT. Full variable domain (remainder filled in from reference TRBV15 and TRBJ1-5): DAMVIQNPRYQVTQFGKPVTLSCSQTLNHNVMYWYQQKSSQAPKLLFHYYDKDFNNEADTPDNFQSRRPNTSFCFLDIRSPGLGDTAMYLCATSPGQYNQPQHFGDGTRLSIL.

The chain uses TRBV10-3 and TRBJ2-1; D is uncertain. This CDR3 region has 15 residues. Germline assignment: CDR1 ENHRY and CDR2 SYGVKD. V gave up 2 bases and J gave up 2 bases, with 10 bases separating them. The CDR3 DNA is TGTGCCATCAGTGAGGGTATAACGGCCTACAATGAGCAGTTCTTC. It is translated as CAISEGITAYNEQFF.

The chain employs TRBV7-9 and TRBJ1-4, with 10 bases aligning to TRBD1. This CDR3 is 16 amino acids long. V shed 1 base, J shed 7 bases, and the junction held 6 bases outside the gene matches. Germline V lookup: CDR1 SEHNR, CDR2 FQNEAQ (reference sequence). The CDR3 reads CASSLGQTGGFEKLFF. The CDR3 nucleotides read TGTGCCAGCAGCTTAGGACAGACAGGGGGCTTTGAAAAACTGTTTTTT.

The gene calls are TRBV9 and TRBJ1-6, with D possibly TRBD1 on 6 matching bases. Germline V gene data show CDR1 as SGDLS and CDR2 as YYNGEE. The V gene lost 3 bases and the J gene lost 7 bases, with 17 bases spanning the gap. This CDR3 is built from 16 residues. In DNA, the CDR3 is TGTGCCAGCAGCGCAAAAAGAGGGGGAGGCAATTCACCCCTCCACTTT. Its protein product is CASSAKRGGGNSPLHF.